Shown below are 4 T cell receptor beta chains from a single sample sequenced in a study of blood T cells in healthy people across ages. Through a sample-barcoded 5' primer and a J-beta primer mix, a second PCR was run for 7 to 11 cycles. TCRdb re-derived calls from the 5' RACE reads in MiXCR, one entry per CDR3 protein. Of 550,000 to 650,000 distinct CDR3 sequences detected, approximately 30% appear once; the ten largest clones hold 15% to 19%. Sequencing was carried out using blood. The source of these receptors is a woman older than 75 in good health.

The CDR3 protein is CSASRDNYGYTF. CDR3 nucleotides: TGCAGTGCTAGCAGGGATAACTATGGCTACACCTTC. This chain joins TRBV20-1 and TRBJ1-2, with D perhaps matching TRBD1 (5 bases). CDR1 and CDR2 (germline): DFQATT, SNEGSKA (reference sequence). This CDR3 is built from 12 residues. V dropped 3 bases and J dropped 1 base, with 6 bases sitting between them.

Turning to this clonotype: A much bigger clone sits one base away, suggesting this may be a read error. The chain combines TRBV12-3 or TRBV12-4 with TRBJ2-7; 9 nucleotides match TRBD2. The tail of the sequence fits TRBJ2-5 better, so the J call may be wrong. The CDR3 runs to 17 residues. CDR3 sequence reads: CVSSLGLAGPSGETQYF. The CDR3 DNA sequence: TGTGTCAGCAGTTTAGGCCTAGCGGGACCCTCGGGGGAGACCCAGTACTTC.

In its sample, this clonotype was seen many times. The chain has TRBV15 and TRBJ2-7; D not certain. The V and J ends lost 0 bases and 6 bases respectively, with 9 bases between them. The CDR3 runs 13 residues. Germline V gives CDR1 LNHNV, CDR2 YYDKDF (reference sequence). CDR3 sequence (DNA): TGTGCCACCAGCAGAGATACGGGTAGCGAGCAGTACTTC. This codes for CATSRDTGSEQYF.

This clonotype was seen only a few times. The chain carries TRBV20-1 and TRBJ2-7; 8 bases fit TRBD1. The CDR3 is made up of 14 amino acids. The J segment lost 3 bases and the V segment lost 8 bases, leaving 12 bases of the junction unmatched. Per the germline V gene, CDR1 is DFQATT and CDR2 is SNEGSKA (reference sequence). CDR3 nucleotide sequence: TGCAGTCAAGCGCGACAGGGGACGATCTACGAGCAGTACTTC. Translated, it gives CSQARQGTIYEQYF.